The T cell receptor (beta chain) described here comes from a study of naive and memory T cell subsets. Regarding the study as a whole: In naive cells, over 95% of TCR sequences were seen only once. Clonotypes here are unpaired alpha or beta chain sequences. TCR abundance followed a power law differing between naive and memory subsets. Gini index rose across naive, CM, EM and EMRA in CD4 and CD8.

Note on this clonotype: The antigen is not known.

The beta constant-region primer was an equimolar mix of two oligonucleotides covering TRBC1 and TRBC2. TCRdb fed the UMI-ligation and nested PCR reads into MiXCR, producing one record per CDR3 protein. This table holds about 85,000 distinct CDR3 sequences, about 12% found once. Germline V gene lookup returns CDR1 SGHRS and CDR2 YFSETQ. CDR3 length equals 18 residues. J lost 4 bases, V lost 3 bases, and 17 bases had no gene match. The sequence was obtained from a human donor in good health. The sequenced sample consisted of central memory CD4+ T cells from blood. The chain is built from TRBV5-1 and TRBJ2-3, with TRBD2 identical over 7 bases. The CDR3 loop reads CASSSPRLAHKRADTQYF. The CDR3 DNA reads TGCGCCAGCAGCTCCCCCCGACTAGCTCATAAACGGGCAGATACGCAGTATTTT.